The T cell receptor (beta chain) under discussion was sequenced for a study of T cells after yellow fever vaccination. In this sample, this clonotype turned up many times. From the 5' RACE reads, TCRdb called clonotypes with MiXCR, one entry per CDR3 protein. Here the sample spans about 240,000 distinct CDR3 sequences, 3.6% being singletons. The germline V gene has CDR1 LGHDT and CDR2 YNNKEL (reference sequence). V shed 0 bases and J shed 4 bases, with 6 bases lying between them. The CDR3 length is 13 residues. The chain employs TRBV3-1 and TRBJ1-2; D unresolved. The receptor comes from a man aged 18 to 29 who received the YFV17D yellow fever vaccine. The starting material was PBMCs, obtained 15 days after the yellow fever booster vaccination. CDR3 bases: TGTGCCAGCAGCCAAGATGGTGTCTATGGCTACACCTTC. Translation gives CASSQDGVYGYTF.